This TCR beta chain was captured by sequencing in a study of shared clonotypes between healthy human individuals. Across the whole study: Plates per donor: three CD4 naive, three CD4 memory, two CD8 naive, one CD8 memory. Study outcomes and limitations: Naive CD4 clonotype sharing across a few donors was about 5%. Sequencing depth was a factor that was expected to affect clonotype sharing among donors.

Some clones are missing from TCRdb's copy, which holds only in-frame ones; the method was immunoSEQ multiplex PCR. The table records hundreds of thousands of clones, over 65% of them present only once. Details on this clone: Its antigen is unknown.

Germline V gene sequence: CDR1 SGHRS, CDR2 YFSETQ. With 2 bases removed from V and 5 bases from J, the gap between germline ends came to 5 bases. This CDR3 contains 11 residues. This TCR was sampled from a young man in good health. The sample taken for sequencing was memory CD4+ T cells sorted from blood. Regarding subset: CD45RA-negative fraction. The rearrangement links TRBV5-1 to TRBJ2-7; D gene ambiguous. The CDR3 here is CASSFDHEQYF. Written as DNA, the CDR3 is TGCGCCAGCAGCTTTGACCACGAGCAGTACTTC.